A single sample is the source of the 17 T cell receptor beta chains below, sequenced in a study of neurological immune-mediated disorders. From the 5' RACE reads, TCRdb called clonotypes with MiXCR, one entry per CDR3 protein. The sample has around 50,000 distinct CDR3 sequences; around 4% are singletons. The sequenced material came from PBMCs. The receptor source for this set is a man in his sixties with multiple sclerosis.

This clonotype was recorded many times. V is TRBV28 and J is TRBJ1-2, with TRBD1 as a possible D gene (5 bases). CDR3 size: 13 residues. Germline V gene sequence: CDR1 MDHEN, CDR2 SYDVKM. The V end was cut by 6 bases, the J end by 6 bases, with 14 bases between. CDR3 amino acids: CASSQEGLHGYTF. DNA for the CDR3: TGTGCCAGCAGCCAAGAGGGGCTCCATGGCTACACCTTC.

This clonotype was observed at least ten times. This sequence joins TRBV5-1 and TRBJ2-7; 12 positions agree with TRBD1. In germline, CDR1 is SGHRS, CDR2 YFSETQ. The CDR3 has 19 residues. J was trimmed by 1 base and V by 2 bases; bases with no gene match: 13. The CDR3 DNA follows: TGCGCCAGCAGCTTAACTGTCCCGGGACAGGGGGCCGGATCCTACGAGCAGTACTTC. It encodes CASSLTVPGQGAGSYEQYF. The whole variable domain, filled in from reference TRBV5-1 and TRBJ2-7, reads KAGVTQTPRYLIKTRGQQVTLSCSPISGHRSVSWYQQTPGQGLQFLFEYFSETQRNKGNFPGRFSGRQFSNSRSEMNVSTLELGDSALYLCASSLTVPGQGAGSYEQYFGPGTRLTVT.

This clonotype was counted at least ten times. V is TRBV20-1 and J is TRBJ1-1, with 7 nucleotides matching TRBD1. The V segment lost 3 bases and the J segment 4 bases; nucleotides outside the gene matches: 8. The CDR3 has 14 amino acids. Germline V gene lookup returns CDR1 DFQATT and CDR2 SNEGSKA (reference sequence). CDR3 sequence reads: CSASQTGPGTEAFF. The CDR3 nucleotides read TGCAGTGCTAGTCAGACAGGGCCTGGCACTGAAGCTTTCTTT.

This clonotype came up many times. The chain is built from TRBV20-1 and TRBJ2-5; tentatively, D is TRBD1 (5 bases). CDR1 is DFQATT, CDR2 SNEGSKA, per germline (reference sequence). The CDR3 has 11 residues. Trimming took off 6 bases at V and 0 bases at J, with 5 bases between the two ends. The chain's CDR3 is CSARDQETQYF. For the CDR3, the DNA is TGCAGTGCCAGGGACCAAGAGACCCAGTACTTC.

The sample holds many counts of this clonotype. The V and J genes are TRBV27 and TRBJ2-2, with D unresolved. Per the germline V gene, CDR1 is MNHEY and CDR2 is SMNVEV (reference sequence). V dropped 5 bases and J dropped 1 base, with 2 bases sitting between them. This CDR3 is built from 12 residues. The CDR3 region is CASSRNTGELFF. CDR3 in DNA: TGTGCCAGCAGTAGGAACACCGGGGAGCTGTTTTTT.

This clonotype was found many times. The chain employs TRBV15 and TRBJ2-3, with TRBD2 as a possible D gene (5 bases). Trimming removed 0 bases from V and 5 bases from J, with 12 bases in between. Germline lookup yields CDR1 LNHNV and CDR2 YYDKDF (reference sequence). The CDR3 totals 15 residues. The CDR3: CATSRDVVAGDTQYF. CDR3 nucleotides: TGTGCCACCAGCAGAGATGTTGTGGCGGGAGATACGCAGTATTTT. The full variable domain, its missing parts supplied by reference TRBV15 and TRBJ2-3, is DAMVIQNPRYQVTQFGKPVTLSCSQTLNHNVMYWYQQKSSQAPKLLFHYYDKDFNNEADTPDNFQSRRPNTSFCFLDIRSPGLGDTAMYLCATSRDVVAGDTQYFGPGTRLTVL.

In this sample, this clonotype turned up many times. The rearrangement uses TRBV7-8 and TRBJ2-7; D gene unclear. Trimming shortened V by 3 bases and J by 2 bases, and 11 bases separated the two germline ends. The CDR3 extends over 14 amino acids. CDR1 and CDR2 from the germline V gene are SGHVS and FQNEAQ. The CDR3 loop reads CASSFTAYTYEQYF. CDR3 nucleotides: TGTGCCAGCAGCTTTACAGCGTACACCTACGAGCAGTACTTC. The complete variable domain, with remaining parts taken from reference TRBV7-8 and TRBJ2-7, reads GAGVSQSPRYKVAKRGQDVALRCDPISGHVSLFWYQQALGQGPEFLTYFQNEAQLDKSGLPSDRFFAERPEGSVSTLKIQRTQQEDSAVYLCASSFTAYTYEQYFGPGTRLTVT.

In this sample, this clonotype turned up many times. The chain uses TRBV27 and TRBJ1-2; D remains ambiguous. Looked up from germline, CDR1 is MNHEY and CDR2 is SMNVEV (reference sequence). Trimming cost V 4 bases and J 0 bases, with 12 bases left between them. This CDR3 comprises 15 residues. The CDR3 region is CASSYGNSPNYGYTF. The CDR3 DNA sequence: TGTGCCAGCAGTTATGGGAACAGCCCTAACTATGGCTACACCTTC.

This clonotype has a count of ten or more. The chain has TRBV5-1 and TRBJ1-1; TRBD1 matches 7 bases. This CDR3 has 14 residues. Per the germline V gene, CDR1 is SGHRS and CDR2 is YFSETQ. Germline trimming cut 5 bases from V and 0 bases from J; bases unmatched to any gene: 4. In nucleotides, the CDR3 is TGCGCCAGCAGGGACAGGCCCATGAACACTGAAGCTTTCTTT. Translating it yields CASRDRPMNTEAFF.

This clonotype was seen repeatedly, ten times or more. The rearrangement joins TRBV20-1 to TRBJ1-4, with D unresolved. Trimming stripped 3 bases from V and 0 bases from J, with 11 bases between. Germline CDR1 and CDR2: DFQATT and SNEGSKA (reference sequence). The CDR3 loop spans 15 amino acids. CDR3 sequence (DNA): TGCAGTGCTAGTGTCCAGCCTTCAACTAATGAAAAACTGTTTTTT. Encoded protein: CSASVQPSTNEKLFF.

This clonotype occurred many times. The CDR3 reads CASSLLTSGRVNEQFF. In DNA, the CDR3 is TGTGCCAGCAGTTTGCTAACTAGCGGGAGGGTAAATGAGCAGTTCTTC. This sequence joins TRBV27 and TRBJ2-1; 13 nucleotides agree with TRBD2. This CDR3 is 16 amino acids long. Germline V gene data show CDR1 as MNHEY and CDR2 as SMNVEV (reference sequence). V was pared by 3 bases and J by 7 bases, with 6 bases of the junction left unmatched.

This clonotype has a count of ten or more. The chain uses TRBV5-6 and TRBJ1-1; D unresolved. Germline V CDR1 and CDR2: SGHDT, YYEEEE. V lost 7 bases and J lost 1, with 8 bases in between. This CDR3 comprises 12 residues. The CDR3 nucleotides are TGTGCCAGCCTCCGATCGAACACTGAAGCTTTCTTT. Translation gives CASLRSNTEAFF.

Many counts were recorded for this clonotype. The CDR3 sequence is CASSPWDRGGTEAFF. The DNA for the CDR3 is TGTGCCAGCAGCCCTTGGGACAGGGGAGGAACTGAAGCTTTCTTT. The J gene is TRBJ1-1, the V gene TRBV11-2; 10 bases match TRBD1. There are 15 residues in the CDR3. The germline V gene has CDR1 SGHAT and CDR2 FQNNGV. The ends lost 5 bases at V and 5 bases at J; junction bases unmatched: 8.

The genes are TRBV20-1 and TRBJ2-3; 7 bases are shared with TRBD2. Per the germline V gene, CDR1 is DFQATT and CDR2 is SNEGSKA (reference sequence). V was clipped by 1 base and J by 11 bases; unmatched bases: 3. CDR3 length: 11 amino acids. The CDR3 coding sequence is TGCAGTGCTAGAGTCACGGGGGGGCAGTATTTT. It codes for CSARVTGGQYF.

This clonotype was recorded at least ten times. The chain uses TRBV12-3 or TRBV12-4 and TRBJ1-3; D is unresolved. V dropped 5 bases and J dropped 0 bases, with 11 bases sitting between them. The CDR3 is made up of 15 amino acids. CDR3 nucleotide sequence: TGTGCCAGCAGTCCCAATACTATCTCTGGAAACACCATATATTTT. Translated: CASSPNTISGNTIYF.

This clonotype was recorded many times. The chain is built from TRBV29-1 and TRBJ2-5, with D uncertain. Germline V gene sequence: CDR1 SQVTM, CDR2 ANQGSEA. V lost 6 bases and J 8 bases, leaving 16 bases between the germline ends. The CDR3 is made up of 12 amino acids. The CDR3: CSVADLRGTQYF. The CDR3 DNA follows: TGCAGCGTAGCAGACTTACGCGGTACCCAGTACTTC.

This clonotype has at least ten counts. The CDR3 DNA is TGTGCCAGCAGGTGGACCAGCACAGATACGCAGTATTTT. As protein: CASRWTSTDTQYF. The chain carries TRBV28 and TRBJ2-3, with no clear D. The germline V gene encodes CDR1 MDHEN and CDR2 SYDVKM. This CDR3 spans 13 amino acids. The V and J ends lost 6 bases and 0 bases respectively, with 7 bases between them. Filled out from reference TRBV28 and TRBJ2-3, the complete variable domain reads DVKVTQSSRYLVKRTGEKVFLECVQDMDHENMFWYRQDPGLGLRLIYFSYDVKMKEKGDIPEGYSVSREKKERFSLILESASTNQTSMYLCASRWTSTDTQYFGPGTRLTVL.